This T cell receptor beta chain came from a study of blood T cell repertoires in COVID-19. About this clone itself: An end of the junction differs from the germline gene, which may be a read error.

CDR1 SNHLY and CDR2 FYNNEI come from the germline V gene. CDR3 size: 18 residues. In assigning cohorts, the study relied on participant-reported clinical history. As originally analysed: Amplification with reference gene primers provided the estimates of nucleated cell counts. The repertoire was sequenced with immunoSEQ multiplex PCR; TCRdb's copy has only in-frame clones and lacks some. The V and J calls and clone size come from that table; D and trimming were worked out from the DNA. The table records 250,000 to 350,000 clones, around nine tenths of them present only once. V gene TRBV2 combines with J gene TRBJ2-7; the match to TRBD2 covers 14 bases. The sequenced sample consisted of PBMCs or T cells enriched from blood (not recorded which). This TCR derives from a woman aged 25 to 39 who had recovered from COVID-19. CDR3 sequence reads: CASREGLAGGPLSGEQYF. DNA for the CDR3: TGTGCCAGCAGGGAAGGACTAGCGGGGGGTCCTCTCTCTGGCGAGCAGTACTTC.